The 21 T cell receptor beta chains below come from one sample, sequenced in a study of breast tumors, draining lymph nodes, adjacent tissues. TCRdb ran MiXCR on the multiplex PCR reads and lists one entry per CDR3 protein. This table holds over 250,000 distinct CDR3 sequences, about 33% found once. The lymph nodes were axillary draining lymph nodes from breast cancer patients. The sequenced sample was axillary lymph node tissue. The receptors shown here come from a female donor with breast cancer. Some clones in this sample may be carry-over from other donors' samples.

About this clonotype: One base away lies a much larger clone, so this may be a sequencing read error. The chain couples TRBV6-5 to TRBJ2-7, with D perhaps matching TRBD2 (6 bases). Germline V gene sequence: CDR1 MNHEY, CDR2 SVGAGI. V shed 5 bases and J shed 2 bases, with 10 bases lying between them. The CDR3 covers 13 residues. The DNA of the CDR3 is TGTGCCAGCAGTCACAAGCGGGCCTACGAGCAGTACTTC. Encoded protein: CASSHKRAYEQYF.

Concerning this clonotype itself: Relative to the germline gene, one junction end is altered; a read error may explain this. The chain links TRBV6-6 to TRBJ2-3; D unresolved. Germline values: CDR1 MNHNY, CDR2 SVGAGI (reference sequence). CDR3 length equals 12 residues. The CDR3 region has the DNA TGTGCCGGCGGACGCAGCGTGGATACGCGGTATTTT. Protein: CAGGRSVDTRYF.

The V and J genes are TRBV18 and TRBJ2-1; D may be TRBD1 (6 bases). There are 13 residues in the CDR3. In germline, CDR1 is KGHSH, CDR2 LQKENI. Trimming took off 6 bases at V and 7 bases at J, with 13 bases between the two ends. For the CDR3, the DNA is TGTGCCAGCTCGACTACAGGGATTAATGAGCAGTTCTTC. Translating it yields CASSTTGINEQFF.

This clonotype was found many times. This rearrangement joins TRBV5-4 to TRBJ2-1, with D possibly being TRBD1 or TRBD2 (5 bases each). V dropped 6 bases and J dropped 5 bases, with 21 bases sitting between them. Germline V gives CDR1 SGHNT, CDR2 YYREEE (reference sequence). The CDR3 contains 16 residues. CDR3 in DNA: TGTGCCAGCACGAATAACGGGGCCCTAAGAGACAATGAGCAGTTCTTC. Its translation is CASTNNGALRDNEQFF.

This clonotype was observed at least ten times. The V call is TRBV7-2, the J call TRBJ2-2; 9 nucleotides match TRBD2. The CDR3 sequence is 16 residues long. Germline lookup yields CDR1 SGHTA and CDR2 FQGNSA. V shed 3 bases and J 4 bases; nucleotides not matched to a gene: 6. The CDR3 sequence: CASSFGGRGGTGELFF. CDR3 sequence (DNA): TGTGCCAGCAGCTTCGGCGGGAGGGGCGGCACCGGGGAGCTGTTTTTT.

Remarks on this clonotype: One base away lies a much larger clone, so this may be a sequencing read error. The chain is built from TRBV6-5 and TRBJ1-5; 7 bases fit TRBD1. The CDR3 contains 15 residues. V trimming: 6 bases; J trimming: 0 bases; junction bases outside the gene matches: 5. Germline lookup yields CDR1 MNHEY and CDR2 SVGAGI. DNA of the CDR3: TGTGCCAGCAGGTCAAGGGGGCATAGCAATCAGCCCCAGCATTTT. It encodes CASRSRGHSNQPQHF.

This clonotype was detected many times. V usage is TRBV20-1 and J usage is TRBJ1-2; a weak D match, TRBD1 (5 bases). Germline CDR1 and CDR2: DFQATT and SNEGSKA (reference sequence). The length of the CDR3 is 15 residues. V was shortened by 6 bases and J by 7 bases, with 24 bases between the two germline ends. CDR3 in DNA: TGCAGTGCCCAAAACCAAAGGGGTGCCCCGGCTGGCTACACCTTC. Its protein is CSAQNQRGAPAGYTF.

This clonotype occurred a few times. The chain couples TRBV11-3 to TRBJ2-4; the D gene could be TRBD1 or TRBD2 (5 bases each). Trimming left V 5 bases short and J 0 bases short, with 14 bases between. The CDR3 runs to 16 residues. Germline V gene sequence: CDR1 SGHNT, CDR2 YENEEA. CDR3 bases: TGTGCCAGCAGCGGGGGTAGCAGCTTAGCCAAAAACATTCAGTACTTC. Translation gives CASSGGSSLAKNIQYF.

This clonotype has only a few counts. The J gene is TRBJ1-1, the V gene TRBV19; D remains ambiguous. Germline CDR1 reads LNHDA; CDR2 reads SQIVND (reference sequence). V shed 9 bases and J shed 4 bases, with 6 bases lying between them. The CDR3 sequence is 10 residues long. CDR3 residues: CASGTTEAFF. CDR3 coding DNA: TGTGCCAGCGGCACCACTGAAGCTTTCTTT.

A note on this clonotype: A much larger clone sits a single nucleotide away, making a read error possible. The V call is TRBV19, the J call TRBJ2-3, with TRBD2 matching over 9 bases. CDR1 and CDR2 (germline): LNHDA, SQIVND (reference sequence). The CDR3 contains 16 residues. V lost 3 bases, J lost 6 bases, and 10 bases stayed unmatched. This CDR3 reads CASSIDRAGGGDTQYF. DNA for the CDR3: TGTGCCAGTAGTATCGATCGGGCGGGAGGGGGTGATACGCAGTATTTT.

This clonotype was found many times. The genes are TRBV7-6 and TRBJ2-2; D is ambiguous. The ends were cut back, 4 bases at V and 7 bases at J, with 7 bases in the middle. CDR1 is SGHVS and CDR2 is FNYEAQ in the germline V gene. The CDR3 consists of 12 residues. The DNA of the CDR3 is TGTGCCAGCAGCTCCGACGGCGGGGAGCTGTTTTTT. Protein product: CASSSDGGELFF.

Comment on this clonotype: A much larger clone differs from this one at a single base, so this may be a read error. The chain is built from TRBV19 and TRBJ2-2, with D maybe TRBD2 (6 bases). CDR3 length: 16 amino acids. Germline-derived CDR1 and CDR2 are LNHDA and SQIVND (reference sequence). Trimming pared 3 bases from V and 4 bases from J, leaving 15 bases between. This chain's CDR3 is CASSIRAGRSTGELFF. CDR3 sequence (DNA): TGTGCCAGTAGTATTAGGGCAGGGAGGAGCACCGGGGAGCTGTTTTTT.

This clonotype was counted only a few times. This chain joins TRBV4-1 and TRBJ1-5, with D possibly being TRBD1 (6 bases). The CDR3 has 20 residues. V was cut by 1 base and J by 3 bases, with 25 bases left in between. Germline values: CDR1 MGHRA, CDR2 YSYEKL. DNA for the CDR3: TGCGCCAGCAGCCAAGTCTCACTTTCTGGGACACGAAAACTCAATCAGCCCCAGCATTTT. Amino acid sequence: CASSQVSLSGTRKLNQPQHF.

This clonotype was recorded a few times. This chain links TRBV28 with TRBJ1-5; no clear D gene. This CDR3 has 14 residues. Germline-derived CDR1 and CDR2 are MDHEN and SYDVKM. The V and J ends lost 5 bases and 3 bases respectively, with 11 bases between them. In DNA form, the CDR3 reads TGTGCCAGCAGTCCGGGAGCCCCCAATCAGCCCCAGCATTTT. Its protein product is CASSPGAPNQPQHF.

This chain uses TRBV3-1 with TRBJ2-7, with TRBD2 identical over 11 bases. The V and J ends lost 1 base and 6 bases, in that order; junction bases with no gene match: 5. The V gene's germline CDR1 is LGHDT and CDR2 YNNKEL (reference sequence). This CDR3 has 15 residues. The CDR3 nucleotides read TGTGCCAGCAGCCAAGCACTAGCGGGAGCCACCGAGCAGTACTTC. Amino acid sequence: CASSQALAGATEQYF.

The gene calls are TRBV18 and TRBJ2-2; TRBD1 is a possible D gene (5 bases). Germline V gene data show CDR1 as KGHSH and CDR2 as LQKENI. Trimming pared 1 base from V and 0 bases from J, leaving 6 bases between. The CDR3 spans 15 residues. The CDR3 sequence: CASSPQGTNTGELFF. In DNA form, the CDR3 reads TGTGCCAGCTCACCACAGGGGACGAACACCGGGGAGCTGTTTTTT.

A remark on this clonotype: An end of the junction differs from the germline gene, which may be a read error. The V call is TRBV2, the J call TRBJ1-6; a weak D match, TRBD1 (5 bases). CDR1 is SNHLY and CDR2 is FYNNEI in the germline V gene. The CDR3 covers 15 residues. DNA of the CDR3: TGTGCCAGCAGTACCTCCCGGGGCGGAGGTTCACCCCCCCACTTT. This translates into CASSTSRGGGSPPHF.

This clonotype appeared many times. The chain uses TRBV19 and TRBJ2-2; 14 positions agree with TRBD2. The CDR3 covers 16 residues. CDR1 LNHDA and CDR2 SQIVND come from the germline V gene (reference sequence). The J segment lost 5 bases and the V segment lost 3 bases, leaving 2 bases of the junction unmatched. This CDR3 reads CASSMRLAGGTGELFF. The CDR3, as DNA: TGTGCCAGTAGTATGAGACTAGCGGGAGGGACCGGGGAGCTGTTTTTT.

This chain connects TRBV20-1 to TRBJ2-1; 8 nucleotides align to TRBD2. Germline V gives CDR1 DFQATT, CDR2 SNEGSKA (reference sequence). This CDR3 region has 16 residues. The trim removed 6 bases at V and 4 bases at J, leaving 14 bases unmatched. The CDR3 loop is CSARLALAEGYNEQFF. The CDR3 DNA sequence: TGCAGTGCACGGTTAGCACTAGCGGAAGGTTACAATGAGCAGTTCTTC.

J is TRBJ2-7 and V is TRBV6-4; 7 nucleotides agree with TRBD1. CDR3 size: 12 residues. From germline, CDR1 is MRHNA and CDR2 SNTAGT. The V and J ends lost 6 bases and 6 bases, in that order; junction bases with no gene match: 5. CDR3 residues: CASRGGCREQYF. The CDR3 DNA is TGTGCCAGCAGAGGGGGCTGCCGCGAGCAGTACTTC.

This clonotype was observed a handful of times. One base away lies a much larger clone, so this may be a sequencing read error. V usage is TRBV20-1 and J usage is TRBJ2-1; possibly TRBD1 for D (6 bases). CDR1 is DFQATT and CDR2 is SNEGSKA in the germline V gene (reference sequence). This CDR3 contains 12 residues. The CDR3 loop reads CSGGTGWNEPFF. DNA of the CDR3: TGCAGTGGCGGCACAGGGTGGAATGAGCCGTTCTTC.